One sample yielded the 4 T cell receptor beta chains listed below, sequenced in a study of blood T cell repertoires in COVID-19. TCRdb's table, derived via immunoSEQ multiplex PCR, lists solely in-frame clones and lacks some. Among around 200,000 clones, approximately 85% were seen once, and the ten largest hold 5% to 7%. Sample: PBMCs or T cells enriched from blood (not recorded which). Receptors originate from a man aged 35-49 years with acute COVID-19.

The V call is TRBV10-1, the J call TRBJ1-3; no clear D gene. Between the trimmed V and J ends, which lost 0 bases and 2 bases, there was a span of 11 bases. Per the germline V gene, CDR1 is WNHNN and CDR2 is SYGVQD (reference sequence). CDR3 length equals 16 residues. The DNA of the CDR3 is TGCGCCAGCAGTGAGTCTCGCGGGGTCACTGGAAACACCATATATTTT. This gives the protein CASSESRGVTGNTIYF.

V gene TRBV7-9 combines with J gene TRBJ1-3, with D possibly TRBD1 on 5 matching bases. V lost 3 bases and J 5 bases, leaving 11 bases between the germline ends. CDR1 and CDR2 (germline): SEHNR, FQNEAQ (reference sequence). The CDR3 is 14 amino acids. CDR3 residues: CASSLGEVRNTIYF. The CDR3 DNA is TGTGCCAGCAGCTTGGGGGAGGTCAGAAACACCATATATTTT.

This clone was detected once. J is TRBJ1-1 and V is TRBV5-1, with TRBD1 matching 7 bases. With V trimmed by 0 bases and J by 4 bases, 6 bases remained unmatched. The CDR3 is made up of 15 amino acids. Looked up from germline, CDR1 is SGHRS and CDR2 is YFSETQ. The DNA of the CDR3 is TGCGCCAGCAGCTTGGCCCTTGGACAGGCCACTGAAGCTTTCTTT. It specifies CASSLALGQATEAFF.

The rearrangement links TRBV11-1 to TRBJ2-7, with D perhaps TRBD2 (6 bases). Trimming stripped 5 bases from V and 3 bases from J, with 14 bases between. CDR3 length equals 14 residues. Germline V gene lookup returns CDR1 SGHAT and CDR2 FQDESV (reference sequence). The CDR3: CASSRQGRDYEQYF. In nucleotides, the CDR3 is TGTGCCAGCAGCCGTCAAGGGCGGGACTACGAGCAGTACTTC. The full variable domain, rest sourced from reference TRBV11-1 and TRBJ2-7, is EAEVAQSPRYKITEKSQAVAFWCDPISGHATLYWYRQILGQGPELLVQFQDESVVDDSQLPKDRFSAERLKGVDSTLKIQPAELGDSAMYLCASSRQGRDYEQYFGPGTRLTVT.